A single sample is the source of the 17 T cell receptor beta chains below, sequenced in a study of blood T cell repertoires in COVID-19. The table came from immunoSEQ multiplex PCR; TCRdb's copy has only in-frame clones and leaves some out. Of around 97,000 clones listed, around 92% were seen once; the top ten hold 3.5%. What was sequenced was peripheral blood. These receptors all stem from a woman aged 60 to 75 with acute or convalescent COVID-19.

In DNA form, the CDR3 reads TGTGCCAGCTCACCCGGGACAGACTATGGCTACACCTTC. Translation gives CASSPGTDYGYTF. J is TRBJ1-2 and V is TRBV18; 7 nucleotides agree with TRBD1. This CDR3 spans 13 amino acids. Germline V gene data show CDR1 as KGHSH and CDR2 as LQKENI. V lost 3 bases, J lost 3 bases, and 1 base stayed unmatched.

The genes are TRBV27 and TRBJ2-1; TRBD2 matches 11 bases. The CDR3 is 17 amino acids. Trimming took 3 bases from V and 8 from J; bases not matched to a gene: 12. Germline CDR1 reads MNHEY; CDR2 reads SMNVEV (reference sequence). The CDR3 protein is CASSFVYRLAGGHEQFF. The CDR3 DNA sequence: TGTGCCAGCAGTTTCGTATATCGGCTAGCGGGAGGTCATGAGCAGTTCTTC.

The gene calls are TRBV6-6 and TRBJ2-1; TRBD2 aligns across 7 bases. Germline values: CDR1 MNHNY, CDR2 SVGAGI (reference sequence). The CDR3 spans 20 residues. Unmatched junction bases numbered 19, after V lost 5 bases and J lost 0 bases. CDR3 nucleotide sequence: TGTGCCAGCAGTCGAGTAGGGGCTAGCGGCCACTCGAGCTCCTACAATGAGCAGTTCTTC. Amino acid sequence: CASSRVGASGHSSSYNEQFF.

This chain joins TRBV29-1 and TRBJ1-1; no clear D. V lost 4 bases, J lost 10 bases, and 16 bases lay in between. The CDR3 runs 12 residues. The germline CDR1 and CDR2 sequences are SQVTM and ANQGSEA. The CDR3 here is CSVGGVKTVAFF. The CDR3 coding sequence is TGCAGCGTTGGCGGGGTTAAGACGGTAGCTTTCTTT.

The V and J genes are TRBV6-5 and TRBJ2-1; 11 bases match TRBD2. CDR1 is MNHEY and CDR2 is SVGAGI in the germline V gene. V dropped 2 bases and J dropped 7; count of bases not matched to a gene: 1. This CDR3 has 14 residues. CDR3: CASSYPSGGNEQFF. The DNA for the CDR3 is TGTGCCAGCAGTTACCCTAGCGGGGGGAATGAGCAGTTCTTC.

This clone appeared a single time. The V call is TRBV6-5, the J call TRBJ1-1; D is uncertain. Deletions cut 7 bases from V and 5 bases from J, with 14 bases between. The CDR3 runs 13 residues. Looked up from germline, CDR1 is MNHEY and CDR2 is SVGAGI. CDR3 DNA: TGTGCCAGCAAGAGGGAGGCGGAAACTGAAGCTTTCTTT. This codes for CASKREAETEAFF.

The chain has TRBV19 and TRBJ1-4, with D unclear. Germline V lookup: CDR1 LNHDA, CDR2 SQIVND (reference sequence). The V and J ends lost 6 bases and 0 bases respectively, with 11 bases between them. There are 15 residues in the CDR3. This chain's CDR3 is CASRNRASTNEKLFF. The CDR3 region has the DNA TGTGCCAGTAGAAACAGAGCATCAACTAATGAAAAACTGTTTTTT.

V gene TRBV3-1 (or the pseudogene TRBV3-2) combines with J gene TRBJ1-6; D perhaps matches TRBD1 (5 bases). The V gene lost 2 bases and the J gene lost 3 bases, with 8 bases spanning the gap. Germline V gene sequence: CDR1 LGHDT, CDR2 YNNKEL (reference sequence). This CDR3 spans 15 amino acids. CDR3 DNA sequence: TGTGCCAGCAGCCAAATGGACAACTATAATTCACCCCTCCACTTT. Its protein product is CASSQMDNYNSPLHF.

The chain is built from TRBV6-9 and TRBJ1-1; D is ambiguous. V was pared by 3 bases and J by 6 bases, with 11 bases between. The CDR3 contains 13 residues. From germline, CDR1 is MNHGY and CDR2 SVAAGI. CDR3 bases: TGTGCCAGCAGTTACTGGCCCCAGTCTGAAGCTTTCTTT. Protein sequence: CASSYWPQSEAFF.

This clone was observed once. The chain carries TRBV6-5 and TRBJ1-5; 7 positions agree with TRBD1. V dropped 6 bases and J dropped 7; count of bases not matched to a gene: 9. CDR3 length equals 14 residues. Germline V gene lookup returns CDR1 MNHEY and CDR2 SVGAGI. The CDR3 nucleotides read TGTGCCAGCAGCCTGGGACAGAGTACCCAGCCCCAGCATTTT. This translates into CASSLGQSTQPQHF.

CDR3: CASSESVTRGNEKLFF. The CDR3 DNA follows: TGTGCCAGCAGTGAATCCGTTACCCGGGGTAATGAAAAACTGTTTTTT. The chain links TRBV2 to TRBJ1-4; the D is unclear. CDR1 and CDR2 from the germline V gene are SNHLY and FYNNEI. Trimming cost V 2 bases and J 4 bases, with 14 bases left between them. The CDR3 loop spans 16 amino acids.

The rearrangement joins TRBV6-6 to TRBJ2-7; D may be TRBD1 (5 bases). The CDR3 runs 15 residues. V was trimmed by 2 bases and J by 4 bases, leaving 15 bases between them. The germline V gene has CDR1 MNHNY and CDR2 SVGAGI (reference sequence). The CDR3 region is CASSYRSSGQYEQYF. In DNA, the CDR3 is TGTGCCAGCAGTTACCGGTCGTCAGGGCAGTACGAGCAGTACTTC.

The chain joins TRBV7-9 to TRBJ2-5; 7 nucleotides line up with TRBD2. Germline values: CDR1 SEHNR, CDR2 FQNEAQ (reference sequence). Losses at the gene ends were 6 bases for V and 4 bases for J; bases not matched to a gene: 8. The CDR3 is 14 residues long. CDR3 amino acids: CASRIGTKAETQYF. The CDR3 DNA sequence: TGTGCCAGCAGGATCGGGACTAAGGCAGAGACCCAGTACTTC.

The rearrangement uses TRBV29-1 and TRBJ2-1; D not certain. The CDR3 is 12 residues long. Germline assignment: CDR1 SQVTM and CDR2 ANQGSEA. V was pared by 7 bases and J by 5 bases, with 12 bases between. CDR3 sequence reads: CSAGRVDNEQFF. In nucleotides, the CDR3 is TGCAGCGCAGGCCGGGTTGACAATGAGCAGTTCTTC.

The CDR3 nucleotides read TGTGCCACCCGCGCCGGGAGTCCTGGAAACACCATATATTTT. Translation: CATRAGSPGNTIYF. The genes are TRBV14 and TRBJ1-3; unclear D gene. This CDR3 has 14 residues. Trimming stripped 10 bases from V and 2 bases from J, with 15 bases between. CDR1 and CDR2 from the germline V gene are SGHDN and FVKESK.

This rearrangement joins TRBV18 to TRBJ1-1, with 7 bases fitting TRBD1. The CDR3 length is 16 residues. V lost 5 bases and J lost 4; bases outside the gene matches: 13. Germline V gene data show CDR1 as KGHSH and CDR2 as LQKENI. CDR3 protein: CASSTAPGQIFTEAFF. CDR3 bases: TGTGCCAGCTCAACAGCCCCGGGACAGATTTTCACTGAAGCTTTCTTT.

The chain carries TRBV5-1 and TRBJ2-3; 9 bases are a match to TRBD1. With 0 bases clipped from V and 3 bases from J, the junction kept 2 bases outside the gene matches. Germline CDR1 is SGHRS and CDR2 is YFSETQ. The CDR3 is made up of 15 amino acids. In DNA, the CDR3 is TGCGCCAGCAGCTTGGGTGGGACAGGGACAGATACGCAGTATTTT. This gives the protein CASSLGGTGTDTQYF.